The sequence of this T cell receptor beta chain was determined in a study of blood T cell repertoires in COVID-19. At the level of the study: The samples span acute and convalescent COVID-19 from the United States, Italy and Spain.

Per the authors' pipeline: Reference gene primer amplification gave nucleated cell count estimates. Here immunoSEQ multiplex PCR was the method, and the copy in TCRdb shows in-frame clones only, minus some. V, J and clone size are taken as reported in that table, and D and trimming were inferred from the DNA itself. This table holds around 210,000 clones, 80% to 90% found once. Allocation to cohorts depended on clinical history reported by the participants. Cohort 3 donors counted as recovered after two negative PCRs, clearance, or resolved symptoms. The germline gives CDR1 SNHLY, CDR2 FYNNEI. The ends lost 5 bases at V and 7 bases at J; junction bases unmatched: 12. This CDR3 comprises 16 residues.

The chain joins TRBV2 to TRBJ1-5, with TRBD1 identical over 9 bases. The specimen sequenced was PBMCs or T cells enriched from blood (not recorded which). The receptor's source is a woman younger than 30 who had recovered from COVID-19. CDR3 sequence reads: CASSRRQGVQGQPQHF. For the CDR3, the DNA is TGTGCCAGCAGTCGTAGACAGGGGGTGCAAGGACAGCCCCAGCATTTT. Full variable domain (rest looked up from reference TRBV2 and TRBJ1-5): EPEVTQTPSHQVTQMGQEVILRCVPISNHLYFYWYRQILGQKVEFLVSFYNNEISEKSEIFDDQFSVERPDGSNFTLKIRSTKLEDSAMYFCASSRRQGVQGQPQHFGDGTRLSIL.